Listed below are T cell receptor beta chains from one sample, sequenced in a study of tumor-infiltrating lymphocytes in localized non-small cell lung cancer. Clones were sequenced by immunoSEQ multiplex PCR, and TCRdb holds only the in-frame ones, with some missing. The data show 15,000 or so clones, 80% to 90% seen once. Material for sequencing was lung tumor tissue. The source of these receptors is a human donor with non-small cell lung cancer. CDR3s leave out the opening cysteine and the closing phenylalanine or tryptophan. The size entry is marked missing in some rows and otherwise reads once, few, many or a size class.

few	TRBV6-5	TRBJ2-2	ASSPGQYTGELF
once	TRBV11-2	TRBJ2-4	ASSLAGTLAKNIQY
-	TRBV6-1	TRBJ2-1	ASSEGTSGVYRNEQF
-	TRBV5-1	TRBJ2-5	ASSRDSETQY
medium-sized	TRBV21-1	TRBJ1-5	ASTPRGVWVNQPQH
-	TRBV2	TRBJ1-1	ASSGGRNTEAF
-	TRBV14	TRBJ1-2	ASSQDFGRGRQYNYGYT
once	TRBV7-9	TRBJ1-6	ASTSGGARSPLH
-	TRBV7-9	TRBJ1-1	ASSLDMNTEAF
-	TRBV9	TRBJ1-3	ASSETGNTIY
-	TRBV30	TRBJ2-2	AWNDMQGAYTGELF
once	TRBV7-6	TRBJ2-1	ASSLVQRNEQF
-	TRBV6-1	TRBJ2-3	ASSSGRATDTQY
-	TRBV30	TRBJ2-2	ARDSGWNTGELF
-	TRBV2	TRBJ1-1	ASSGGRTRNTEAF
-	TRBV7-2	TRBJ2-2	ASSLVGRGTGELF
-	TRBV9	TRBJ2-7	ASSVGLDVDEQY
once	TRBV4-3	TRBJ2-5	ASSQEGGRADETQY
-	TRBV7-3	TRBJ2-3	ASRSTGLHTDTQY
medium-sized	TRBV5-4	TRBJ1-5	ASSPGVGSNQPQH
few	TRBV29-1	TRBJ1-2	SISQGQGANYGYT
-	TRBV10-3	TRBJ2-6	AISYQGLAGTSGANVLT
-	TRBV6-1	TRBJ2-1	ASIKAGGPLDEQF
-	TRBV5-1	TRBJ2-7	ASRYQTSGGRSSYEQY
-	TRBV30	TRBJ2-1	AWMHLAGSYNEQF
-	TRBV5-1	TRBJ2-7	ASSLQGGSSYEQY
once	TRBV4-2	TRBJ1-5	ASSQGTGGNQPQH
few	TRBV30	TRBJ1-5	AWCGNSNQPQH
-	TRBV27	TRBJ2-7	ASSLVGRSSYEQY
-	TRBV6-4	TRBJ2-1	ASSVIAGGGNEQF
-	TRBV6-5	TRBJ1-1	ASARTGSTEAF
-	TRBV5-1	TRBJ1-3	ASSYRIRDRVNYRGNTIY
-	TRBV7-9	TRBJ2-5	ASSFSGTGSSTQY
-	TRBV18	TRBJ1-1	ASSYTANTEAF
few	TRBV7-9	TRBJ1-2	ASSLLIDRGGGYT
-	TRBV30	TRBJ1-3	AWSHRGRDTIY
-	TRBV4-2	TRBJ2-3	ASSQEKLAGVDTQY
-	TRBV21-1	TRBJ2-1	AKEDSLWVFYNEQF
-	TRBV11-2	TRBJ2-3	AGSGLAVSDTQY
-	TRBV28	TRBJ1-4	ASSDWGINEKLF
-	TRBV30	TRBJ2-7	AWRPRLASYEQY
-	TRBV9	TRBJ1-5	ASSVSTGDGNQPQH
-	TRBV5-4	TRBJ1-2	ASSDTGDGYGYT
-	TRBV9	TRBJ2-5	ASSVVGSLAGGVQY